Following are 8 T cell receptor beta chains from one sample sequenced in a study of CD8+CD57+ T cells in acquired aplastic anemia. The patients chosen for sequencing had shown expansion of CD8+CD57+ cells (detected by flow cytometry). Profiling that covered TCR beta VDJ and CDR3 relied on genomic DNA as its template. MiXCR, applied by TCRdb to the reads, yields one record per CDR3 protein. The sample records 150,000 to 200,000 distinct CDR3 sequences, less than 60% being singletons. Sequenced input: sorted CD4+, CD8+, or CD8+CD57+ T cells (not recorded which) from PBMCs. The origin of the receptors is a human donor with aplastic anemia.

This clonotype was counted at least ten times. The rearrangement links TRBV5-1 to TRBJ2-7; D possibly matches TRBD1 or TRBD2 (5 bases each). V was pared by 4 bases and J by 0 bases, with 14 bases between. The CDR3 length is 15 residues. Germline lookup yields CDR1 SGHRS and CDR2 YFSETQ. CDR3 nucleotides: TGCGCCAGCAGCGAACTTCGGGGCAGCTCCTACGAGCAGTACTTC. Translated: CASSELRGSSYEQYF.

The chain couples TRBV2 to TRBJ2-7; D is perhaps TRBD2 (6 bases). The V gene's germline CDR1 is SNHLY and CDR2 FYNNEI. V was pared by 8 bases and J by 4 bases, with 18 bases between. CDR3 length: 14 residues. The CDR3 region has the DNA TGTGCCAGCTATCCCGGGACTCCCCAATACGAGCAGTACTTC. Translation: CASYPGTPQYEQYF.

The rearrangement links TRBV7-9 to TRBJ1-4; 8 bases fit TRBD1. This CDR3 has 15 amino acids. V lost 4 bases and J lost 2; bases outside the gene matches: 3. Germline V gene sequence: CDR1 SEHNR, CDR2 FQNEAQ (reference sequence). The CDR3 region has the DNA TGTGCCAGCAGCTCGGACAGGGTGACTAATGAAAAACTGTTTTTT. Its translation: CASSSDRVTNEKLFF.

For this clonotype: The limits of the CDR3 on the DNA are not certain, so only TCRdb's listed CDR3 is given. This chain links TRBV29-1 with TRBJ1-1; the table's D gene call, TRBD1, was not cross checked with the DNA. 20 amino acids form the CDR3, both terminal residues included. CDR1 SQVTM and CDR2 ANQGSEA come from the germline V gene. The CDR3 sequence is CSVEDLCASSWGQGNTEAFF.

The rearrangement joins TRBV7-6 to TRBJ2-1; perhaps D is TRBD1 or TRBD2 (5 bases each). From germline, CDR1 is SGHVS and CDR2 FNYEAQ. This CDR3 has 14 residues. The germline V and J ends were trimmed by 5 bases and 6 bases, with 14 bases remaining between them. This CDR3 reads CASSPGDGSNEQFF. The CDR3 DNA is TGTGCCAGCAGCCCCGGGGACGGATCCAATGAGCAGTTCTTC.

This clonotype was seen only a few times. The gene calls are TRBV11-1 and TRBJ2-1, with 8 nucleotides matching TRBD2. J gave up 5 bases and V 4 bases, and 7 bases lay outside the gene matches. The V gene's germline CDR1 is SGHAT and CDR2 FQDESV (reference sequence). CDR3 length: 15 residues. The CDR3 spells CASSSSGLDHNEQFF. The CDR3 nucleotides are TGTGCCAGCAGCTCATCGGGACTAGACCACAATGAGCAGTTCTTC.

This chain links TRBV2 with TRBJ2-7, with 9 bases fitting TRBD1. V lost 6 bases, J lost 2 bases, and 5 bases stayed unmatched. The germline V gene has CDR1 SNHLY and CDR2 FYNNEI. CDR3 length: 14 amino acids. CDR3 loop: CASRSTGGAYEQYF. CDR3 nucleotide sequence: TGTGCCAGCAGATCCACAGGGGGCGCCTACGAGCAGTACTTC. Variable domain in full (rest from reference TRBV2 and TRBJ2-7): EPEVTQTPSHQVTQMGQEVILRCVPISNHLYFYWYRQILGQKVEFLVSFYNNEISEKSEIFDDQFSVERPDGSNFTLKIRSTKLEDSAMYFCASRSTGGAYEQYFGPGTRLTVT.

The chain employs TRBV19 and TRBJ1-4; D not resolved. CDR3 size: 13 residues. Germline CDR1 reads LNHDA; CDR2 reads SQIVND (reference sequence). V was trimmed by 7 bases and J by 8 bases, leaving 14 bases between them. The CDR3 reads CASNRGVGEKLFF. Written as DNA, the CDR3 is TGTGCCAGTAATCGGGGAGTGGGAGAAAAACTGTTTTTT.